This section outlines one T cell receptor beta chain sequence together with its context. Its antigen is undetermined. This record comes from a study of glioma-infiltrating T cells after dendritic cell vaccination. Study in general: Dendritic cell vaccination trial patients had either newly diagnosed or recurrent glioblastoma. Patients received autologous tumor lysate-pulsed dendritic cell vaccination between about 2003 and 2012.

Assay used: immunoSEQ multiplex PCR; TCRdb lists only in-frame clones, some missing. The table shows about 92,000 clones, with approximately 90% occurring only once. Germline-derived CDR1 and CDR2 are SGDLS and YYNGEE. The CDR3 runs to 18 residues. The J segment lost 6 bases and the V segment lost 4 bases, leaving 17 bases of the junction unmatched. Study observations and caveats: Higher TCR clonality did not directly relate to longer survival.

This sequence was found in a human donor with glioblastoma. Sequenced material: blood, taken before dendritic cell vaccination. V and J are TRBV9 and TRBJ2-3; the match to TRBD2 covers 10 bases. CDR3 sequence: CASSTGTATPGLADTQYF. The CDR3 DNA sequence: TGTGCCAGCAGCACCGGGACAGCGACCCCGGGACTAGCGGATACGCAGTATTTT. The complete variable domain, with remaining parts taken from reference TRBV9 and TRBJ2-3, reads DSGVTQTPKHLITATGQRVTLRCSPRSGDLSVYWYQQSLDQGLQFLIQYYNGEERAKGNILERFSAQQFPDLHSELNLSSLELGDSALYFCASSTGTATPGLADTQYFGPGTRLTVL.